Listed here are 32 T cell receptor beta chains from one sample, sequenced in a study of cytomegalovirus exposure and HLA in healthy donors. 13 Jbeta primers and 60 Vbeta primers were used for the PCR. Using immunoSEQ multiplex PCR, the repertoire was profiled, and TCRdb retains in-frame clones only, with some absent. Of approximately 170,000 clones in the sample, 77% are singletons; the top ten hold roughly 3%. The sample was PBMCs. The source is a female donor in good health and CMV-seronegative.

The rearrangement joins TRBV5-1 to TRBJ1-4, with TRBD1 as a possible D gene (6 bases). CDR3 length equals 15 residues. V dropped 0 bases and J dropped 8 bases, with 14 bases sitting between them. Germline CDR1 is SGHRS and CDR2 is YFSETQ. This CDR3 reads CASSLAGRGGEKLFF. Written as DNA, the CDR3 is TGCGCCAGCAGCTTGGCCGGCAGGGGTGGGGAAAAACTGTTTTTT. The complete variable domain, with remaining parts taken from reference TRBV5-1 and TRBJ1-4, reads KAGVTQTPRYLIKTRGQQVTLSCSPISGHRSVSWYQQTPGQGLQFLFEYFSETQRNKGNFPGRFSGRQFSNSRSEMNVSTLELGDSALYLCASSLAGRGGEKLFFGSGTQLSVL.

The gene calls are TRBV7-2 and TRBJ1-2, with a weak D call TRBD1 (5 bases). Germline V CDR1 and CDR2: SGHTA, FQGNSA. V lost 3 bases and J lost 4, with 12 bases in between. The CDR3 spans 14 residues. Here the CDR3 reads CASSLHGGTYGYTF. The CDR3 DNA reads TGTGCCAGCAGCTTGCATGGAGGGACCTATGGCTACACCTTC.

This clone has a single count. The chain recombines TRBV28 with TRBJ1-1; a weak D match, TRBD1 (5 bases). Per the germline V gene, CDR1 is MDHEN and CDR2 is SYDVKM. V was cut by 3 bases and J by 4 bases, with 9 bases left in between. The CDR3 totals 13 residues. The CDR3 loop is CASSFPGFTEAFF. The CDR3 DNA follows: TGTGCCAGCAGTTTCCCAGGGTTCACTGAAGCTTTCTTT.

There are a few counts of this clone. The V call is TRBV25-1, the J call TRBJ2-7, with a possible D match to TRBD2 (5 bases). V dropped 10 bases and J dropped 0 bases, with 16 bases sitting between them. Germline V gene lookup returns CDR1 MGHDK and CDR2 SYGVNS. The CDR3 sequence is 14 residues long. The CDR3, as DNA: TGTGCCACTCCTCGAGGGCTAGGCTCCTACGAGCAGTACTTC. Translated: CATPRGLGSYEQYF.

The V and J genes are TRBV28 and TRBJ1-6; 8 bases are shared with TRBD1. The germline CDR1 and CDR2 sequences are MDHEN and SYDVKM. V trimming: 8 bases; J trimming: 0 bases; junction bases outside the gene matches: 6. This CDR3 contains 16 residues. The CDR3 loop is CASHRGTSSYNSPLHF. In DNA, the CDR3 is TGTGCCAGCCACAGGGGGACCTCCTCCTATAATTCACCCCTCCACTTT.

The CDR3 DNA is TGTGCCAGCAGTTTGGCGGGAGGGAACTACGAGCAGTACTTC. Translated, it gives CASSLAGGNYEQYF. The rearrangement uses TRBV28 and TRBJ2-7, with 9 nucleotides matching TRBD2. V shed 3 bases, J shed 3 bases, and the junction held 3 bases outside the gene matches. CDR1 is MDHEN, CDR2 SYDVKM, per germline. The CDR3 is 14 amino acids.

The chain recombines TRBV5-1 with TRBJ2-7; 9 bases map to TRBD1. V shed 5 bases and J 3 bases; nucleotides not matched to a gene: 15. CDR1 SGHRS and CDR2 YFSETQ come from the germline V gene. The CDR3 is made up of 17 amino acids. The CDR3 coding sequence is TGCGCCAGCAGACTGTTTACTCCGGGACAGGGAAACTACGAGCAGTACTTC. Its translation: CASRLFTPGQGNYEQYF.

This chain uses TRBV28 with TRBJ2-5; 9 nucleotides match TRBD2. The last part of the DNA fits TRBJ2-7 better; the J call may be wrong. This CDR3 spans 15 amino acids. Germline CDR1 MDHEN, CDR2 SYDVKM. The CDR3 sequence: CASSFGGRASREQYF. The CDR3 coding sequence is TGTGCCAGCAGTTTTGGCGGGAGGGCCTCGCGCGAGCAGTACTTC.

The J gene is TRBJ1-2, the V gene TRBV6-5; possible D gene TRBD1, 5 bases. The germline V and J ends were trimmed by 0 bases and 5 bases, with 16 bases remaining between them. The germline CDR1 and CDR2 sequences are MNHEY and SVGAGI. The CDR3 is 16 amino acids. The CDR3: CASSYSHIGGEYGYTF. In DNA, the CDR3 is TGTGCCAGCAGTTACTCTCACATTGGAGGGGAGTATGGCTACACCTTC.

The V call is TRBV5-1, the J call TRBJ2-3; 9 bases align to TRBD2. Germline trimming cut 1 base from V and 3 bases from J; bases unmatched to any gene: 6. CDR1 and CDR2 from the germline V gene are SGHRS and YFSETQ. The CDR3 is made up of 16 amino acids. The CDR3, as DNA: TGCGCCAGCAGCTTGAGGCGGGAGGGCTTGACAGATACGCAGTATTTT. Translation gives CASSLRREGLTDTQYF.

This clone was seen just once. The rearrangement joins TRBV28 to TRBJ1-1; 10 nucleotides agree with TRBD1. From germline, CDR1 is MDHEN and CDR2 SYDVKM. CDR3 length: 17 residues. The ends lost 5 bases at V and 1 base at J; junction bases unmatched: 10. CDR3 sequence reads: CASSLRDRGGGNTEAFF. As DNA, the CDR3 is TGTGCCAGCAGTCTGCGGGACAGGGGAGGGGGGAACACTGAAGCTTTCTTT.

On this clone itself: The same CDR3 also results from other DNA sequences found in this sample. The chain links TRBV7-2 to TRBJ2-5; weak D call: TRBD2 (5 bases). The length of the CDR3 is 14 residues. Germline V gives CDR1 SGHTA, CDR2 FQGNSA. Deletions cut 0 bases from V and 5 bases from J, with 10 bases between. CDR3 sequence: CASSLAGRGETQYF. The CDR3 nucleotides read TGTGCCAGCAGCTTAGCGGGTCGAGGGGAGACCCAGTACTTC. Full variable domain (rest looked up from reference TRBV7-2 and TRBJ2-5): GAGVSQSPSNKVTEKGKDVELRCDPISGHTALYWYRQSLGQGLEFLIYFQGNSAPDKSGLPSDRFSAERTGGSVSTLTIQRTQQEDSAVYLCASSLAGRGETQYFGPGTRLLVL.

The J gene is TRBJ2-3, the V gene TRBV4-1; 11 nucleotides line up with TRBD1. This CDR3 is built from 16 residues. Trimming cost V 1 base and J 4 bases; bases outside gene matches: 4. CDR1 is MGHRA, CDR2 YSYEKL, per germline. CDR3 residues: CASSQGGQGAADTQYF. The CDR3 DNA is TGCGCCAGCAGCCAAGGCGGACAGGGGGCGGCAGATACGCAGTATTTT.

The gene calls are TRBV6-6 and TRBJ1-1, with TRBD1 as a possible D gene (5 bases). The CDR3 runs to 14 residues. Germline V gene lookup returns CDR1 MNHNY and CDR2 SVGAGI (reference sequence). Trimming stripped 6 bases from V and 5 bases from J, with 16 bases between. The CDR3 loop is CASRREQGGTEAFF. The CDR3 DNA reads TGTGCCAGCAGGAGGGAGCAGGGAGGAACTGAAGCTTTCTTT.

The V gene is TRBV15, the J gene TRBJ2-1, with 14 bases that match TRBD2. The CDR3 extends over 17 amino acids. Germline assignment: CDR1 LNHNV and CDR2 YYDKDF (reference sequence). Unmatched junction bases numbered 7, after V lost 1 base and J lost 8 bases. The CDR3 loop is CATSRVRGLAGVHEQFF. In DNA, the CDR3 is TGTGCCACCAGCAGAGTCCGGGGACTAGCGGGAGTACATGAGCAGTTCTTC.

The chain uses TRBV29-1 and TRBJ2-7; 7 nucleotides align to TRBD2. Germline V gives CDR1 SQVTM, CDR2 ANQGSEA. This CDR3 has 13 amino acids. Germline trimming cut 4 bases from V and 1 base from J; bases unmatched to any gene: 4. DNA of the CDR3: TGCAGCGTTGGGTCTAGCGGATCCTACGAGCAGTACTTC. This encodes CSVGSSGSYEQYF.

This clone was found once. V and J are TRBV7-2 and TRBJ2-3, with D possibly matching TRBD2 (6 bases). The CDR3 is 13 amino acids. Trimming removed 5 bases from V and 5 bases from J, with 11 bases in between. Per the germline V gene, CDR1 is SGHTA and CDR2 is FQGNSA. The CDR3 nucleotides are TGTGCCAGCAGCCCCCCGGGGGTAGATACGCAGTATTTT. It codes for CASSPPGVDTQYF.

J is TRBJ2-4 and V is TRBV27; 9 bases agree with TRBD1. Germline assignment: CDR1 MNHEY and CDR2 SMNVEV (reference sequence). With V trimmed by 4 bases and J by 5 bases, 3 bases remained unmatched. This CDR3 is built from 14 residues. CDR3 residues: CASSSDRGQNIQYF. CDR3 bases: TGTGCCAGCAGTTCGGACAGGGGCCAAAACATTCAGTACTTC.

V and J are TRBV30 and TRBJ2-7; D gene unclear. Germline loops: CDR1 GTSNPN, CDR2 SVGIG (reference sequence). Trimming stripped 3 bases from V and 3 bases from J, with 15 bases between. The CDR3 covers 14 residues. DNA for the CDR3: TGTGCCTGGAGCCCGCCCCTCTCAGTCTACGAGCAGTACTTC. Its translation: CAWSPPLSVYEQYF.

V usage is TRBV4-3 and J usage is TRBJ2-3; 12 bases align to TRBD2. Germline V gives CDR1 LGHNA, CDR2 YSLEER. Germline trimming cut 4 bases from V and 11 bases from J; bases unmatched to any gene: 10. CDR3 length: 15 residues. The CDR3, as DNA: TGCGCCAGCAGCCTCGGGACTAGCGGGCTCCAGGGGCAGTATTTT. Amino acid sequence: CASSLGTSGLQGQYF.

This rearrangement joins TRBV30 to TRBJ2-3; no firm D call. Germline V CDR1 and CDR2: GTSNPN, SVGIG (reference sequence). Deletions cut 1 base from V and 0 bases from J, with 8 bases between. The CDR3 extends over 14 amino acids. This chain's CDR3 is CAWSEVLSTDTQYF. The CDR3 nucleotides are TGTGCCTGGAGTGAAGTTCTAAGCACAGATACGCAGTATTTT.

The CDR3 region has the DNA TGTGCCAGCAGCCCCCAGGCTAGCGTTTCCTACGAGCAGTACTTC. It translates to CASSPQASVSYEQYF. The chain uses TRBV11-1 and TRBJ2-7; D is perhaps TRBD2 (6 bases). There are 15 residues in the CDR3. The V end was cut by 5 bases, the J end by 1 base, with 15 bases between. Germline V gene sequence: CDR1 SGHAT, CDR2 FQDESV (reference sequence).

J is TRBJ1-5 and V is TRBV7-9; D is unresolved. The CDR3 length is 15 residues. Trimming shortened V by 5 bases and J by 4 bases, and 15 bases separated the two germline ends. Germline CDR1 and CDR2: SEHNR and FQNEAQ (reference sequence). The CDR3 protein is CASSPSGLGNQPQHF. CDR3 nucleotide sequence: TGTGCCAGCAGCCCATCCGGACTGGGGAATCAGCCCCAGCATTTT. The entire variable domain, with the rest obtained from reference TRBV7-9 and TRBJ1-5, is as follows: DTGVSQNPRHKITKRGQNVTFRCDPISEHNRLYWYRQTLGQGPEFLTYFQNEAQLEKSRLLSDRFSAERPKGSFSTLEIQRTEQGDSAMYLCASSPSGLGNQPQHFGDGTRLSIL.

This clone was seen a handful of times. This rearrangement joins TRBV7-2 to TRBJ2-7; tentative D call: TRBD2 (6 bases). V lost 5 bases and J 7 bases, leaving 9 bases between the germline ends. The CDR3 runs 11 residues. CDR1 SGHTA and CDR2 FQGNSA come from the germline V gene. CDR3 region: CASSTGLEQYF. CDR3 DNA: TGTGCCAGCAGCACTGGACTAGAGCAGTACTTC.

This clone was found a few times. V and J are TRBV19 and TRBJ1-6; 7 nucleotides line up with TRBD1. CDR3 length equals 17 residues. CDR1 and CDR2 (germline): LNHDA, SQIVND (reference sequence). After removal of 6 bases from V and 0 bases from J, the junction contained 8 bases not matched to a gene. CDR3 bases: TGTGCCAGTAGCCAAAGAACAGGGGACTCCTATAATTCACCCCTCCACTTT. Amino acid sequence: CASSQRTGDSYNSPLHF. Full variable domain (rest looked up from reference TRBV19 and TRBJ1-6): DGGITQSPKYLFRKEGQNVTLSCEQNLNHDAMYWYRQDPGQGLRLIYYSQIVNDFQKGDIAEGYSVSREKKESFPLTVTSAQKNPTAFYLCASSQRTGDSYNSPLHFGNGTRLTVT.

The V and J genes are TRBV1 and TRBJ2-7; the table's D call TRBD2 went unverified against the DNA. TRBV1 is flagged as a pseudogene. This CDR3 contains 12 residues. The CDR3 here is CTRGGRVYEQYF. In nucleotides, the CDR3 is TGCACCAGGGGGGGGCGTGTTTACGAGCAGTACTTC.

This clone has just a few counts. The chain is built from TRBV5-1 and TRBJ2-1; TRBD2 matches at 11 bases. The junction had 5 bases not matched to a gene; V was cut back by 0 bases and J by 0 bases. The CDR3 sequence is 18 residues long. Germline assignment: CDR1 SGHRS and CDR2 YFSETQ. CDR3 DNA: TGCGCCAGCAGCTTGGAGGCTAGCGGGGGGAGCTCCTACAATGAGCAGTTCTTC. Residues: CASSLEASGGSSYNEQFF.

The CDR3 spells CASSRKVRGPGYTF. The CDR3 region has the DNA TGTGCCAGCAGTCGCAAGGTGAGGGGGCCTGGCTACACCTTC. This rearrangement joins TRBV6-5 to TRBJ1-2; TRBD1 aligns across 7 bases. Trimming took 5 bases from V and 7 from J; bases not matched to a gene: 10. The CDR3 has 14 amino acids. The germline CDR1 and CDR2 sequences are MNHEY and SVGAGI.

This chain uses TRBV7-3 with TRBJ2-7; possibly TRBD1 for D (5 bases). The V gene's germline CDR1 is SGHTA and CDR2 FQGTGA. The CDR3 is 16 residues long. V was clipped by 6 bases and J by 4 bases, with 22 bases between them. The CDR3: CASSRDRTSTYYEQYF. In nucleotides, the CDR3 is TGTGCCAGCAGTCGAGACCGGACATCCACATATTACGAGCAGTACTTC.

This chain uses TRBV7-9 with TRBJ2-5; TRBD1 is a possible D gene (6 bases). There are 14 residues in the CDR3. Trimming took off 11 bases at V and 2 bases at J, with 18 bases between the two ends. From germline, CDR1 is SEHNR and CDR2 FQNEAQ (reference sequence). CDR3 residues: CAAVPWGPQETQYF. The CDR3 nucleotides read TGTGCCGCCGTTCCTTGGGGGCCTCAAGAGACCCAGTACTTC.

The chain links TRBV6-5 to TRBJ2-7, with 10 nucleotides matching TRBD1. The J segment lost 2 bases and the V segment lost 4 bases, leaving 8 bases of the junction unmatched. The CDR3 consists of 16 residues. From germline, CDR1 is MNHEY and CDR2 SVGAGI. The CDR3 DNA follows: TGTGCCAGCAGTTCGACAGGGGGCGCTAGGACCTACGAGCAGTACTTC. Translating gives CASSSTGGARTYEQYF.

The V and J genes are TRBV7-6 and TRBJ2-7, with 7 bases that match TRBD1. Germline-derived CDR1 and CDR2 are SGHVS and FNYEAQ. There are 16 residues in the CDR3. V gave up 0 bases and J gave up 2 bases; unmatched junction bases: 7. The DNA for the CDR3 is TGTGCCAGCAGCTTAGCCCGGACAGGAACCGCCTACGAGCAGTACTTC. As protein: CASSLARTGTAYEQYF. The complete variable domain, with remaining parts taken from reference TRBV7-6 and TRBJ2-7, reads GAGVSQSPRYKVTKRGQDVALRCDPISGHVSLYWYRQALGQGPEFLTYFNYEAQQDKSGLPNDRFSAERPEGSISTLTIQRTEQRDSAMYRCASSLARTGTAYEQYFGPGTRLTVT.